This TCR beta chain emerged from a study of T cell responses to AZD1222 COVID-19 vaccine. Findings of the study overall: The number of AZD1222 recipients seropositive at baseline was only 5 to 7. Targets within unmutated variant regions were reportedly found for nearly half of spike-specific TCRs. Recipients of two AZD1222 doses showed rising Spike-specific TCR breadth and depth.

Concerning this clone itself: Its specificity is unknown.

Data came from immunoSEQ multiplex PCR; TCRdb stores just in-frame clones and leaves some out. Seen here are nearly 100,000 clones, about 88% observed once, and the top ten hold less than 3%. Germline CDR1 and CDR2: SGHTA and FQGNSA. Between the trimmed V and J ends, which lost 5 bases and 10 bases, there was a span of 12 bases. This CDR3 has 13 amino acids. The sequenced sample was peripheral blood, obtained on day 0 of AZD1222 vaccination. The sequence was obtained from an adult in good health. This chain links TRBV7-2 with TRBJ1-6, with D hard to call. The CDR3 region has the DNA TGTGCCAGCAGCCTCGCATCGGGCTCACCCCTCCACTTT. It codes for CASSLASGSPLHF.